Sequencing of this TCR beta chain was carried out in a study of identical twins. CDR1 and CDR2 from the germline V gene are SGHRS and YFSETQ. V gave up 4 bases and J gave up 8 bases; unmatched junction bases: 8. This CDR3 has 14 residues. This clonotype was detected ten times or more. TCRdb fed the 5' RACE reads into MiXCR, producing one record per CDR3 protein. The top ten hold 1.5% to 2% of the sample, which has roughly 690,000 distinct CDR3 sequences, around 6% seen once. The rearrangement joins TRBV5-1 to TRBJ2-1; TRBD2 agrees at 8 bases. This receptor was obtained from a man aged 18 to 29 in good health. The sample taken for sequencing was naive T cells sorted from blood. The CDR3 here is CASSPFGGADEQFF. DNA of the CDR3: TGCGCCAGCAGCCCGTTCGGGGGGGCGGATGAGCAGTTCTTC.